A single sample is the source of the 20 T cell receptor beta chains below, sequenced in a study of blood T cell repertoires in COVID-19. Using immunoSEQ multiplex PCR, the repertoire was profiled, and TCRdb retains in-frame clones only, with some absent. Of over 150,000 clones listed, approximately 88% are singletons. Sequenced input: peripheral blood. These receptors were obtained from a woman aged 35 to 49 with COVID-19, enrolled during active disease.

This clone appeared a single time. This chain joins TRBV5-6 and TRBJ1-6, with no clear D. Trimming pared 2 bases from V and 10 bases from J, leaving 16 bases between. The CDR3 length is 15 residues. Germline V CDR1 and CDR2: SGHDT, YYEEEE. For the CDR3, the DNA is TGTGCCAGCAGCTTCGGACTGGTCCCTGACTCACCCCTCCACTTT. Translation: CASSFGLVPDSPLHF.

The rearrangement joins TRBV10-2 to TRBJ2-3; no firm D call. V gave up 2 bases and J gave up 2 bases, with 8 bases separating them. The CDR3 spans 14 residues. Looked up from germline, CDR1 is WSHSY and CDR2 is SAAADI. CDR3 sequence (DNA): TGCGCCAGCAGTGAGGCCCGGGTCACAGATACGCAGTATTTT. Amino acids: CASSEARVTDTQYF.

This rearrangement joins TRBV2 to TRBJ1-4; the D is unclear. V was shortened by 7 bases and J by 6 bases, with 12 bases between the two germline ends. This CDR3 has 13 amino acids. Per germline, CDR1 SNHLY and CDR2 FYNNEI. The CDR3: CASTNGLDEKLFF. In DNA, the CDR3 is TGTGCCAGCACGAACGGGTTGGATGAAAAACTGTTTTTT. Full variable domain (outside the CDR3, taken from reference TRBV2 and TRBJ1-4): EPEVTQTPSHQVTQMGQEVILRCVPISNHLYFYWYRQILGQKVEFLVSFYNNEISEKSEIFDDQFSVERPDGSNFTLKIRSTKLEDSAMYFCASTNGLDEKLFFGSGTQLSVL.

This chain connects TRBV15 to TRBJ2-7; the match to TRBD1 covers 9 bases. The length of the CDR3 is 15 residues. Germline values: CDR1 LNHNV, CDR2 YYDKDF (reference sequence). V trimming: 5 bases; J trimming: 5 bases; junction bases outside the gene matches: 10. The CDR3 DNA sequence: TGTGCCACCAGCGTCACTCCGGGACAGGGCAACGAGCAGTACTTC. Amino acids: CATSVTPGQGNEQYF.

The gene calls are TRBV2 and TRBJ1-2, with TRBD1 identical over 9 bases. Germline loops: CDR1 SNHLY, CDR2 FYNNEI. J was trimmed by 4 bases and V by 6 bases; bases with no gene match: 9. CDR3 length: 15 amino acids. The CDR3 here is CASRARDREVYGYTF. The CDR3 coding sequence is TGTGCCAGCAGAGCCCGGGACAGGGAGGTCTATGGCTACACCTTC.

CDR3: CASSGGRGTDTQYF. The DNA for the CDR3 is TGTGCCAGCAGTGGTGGGAGGGGCACAGATACGCAGTATTTT. The V and J genes are TRBV27 and TRBJ2-3, with 7 bases aligning to TRBD2. V lost 5 bases and J lost 1; bases outside the gene matches: 3. Germline V gene sequence: CDR1 MNHEY, CDR2 SMNVEV (reference sequence). The CDR3 totals 14 residues.

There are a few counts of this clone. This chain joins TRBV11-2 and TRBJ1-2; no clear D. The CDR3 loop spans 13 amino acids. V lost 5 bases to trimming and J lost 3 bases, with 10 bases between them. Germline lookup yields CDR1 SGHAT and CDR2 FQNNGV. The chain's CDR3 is CASSPIRDYGYTF. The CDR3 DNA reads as TGTGCCAGCAGCCCTATTCGCGACTATGGCTACACCTTC.

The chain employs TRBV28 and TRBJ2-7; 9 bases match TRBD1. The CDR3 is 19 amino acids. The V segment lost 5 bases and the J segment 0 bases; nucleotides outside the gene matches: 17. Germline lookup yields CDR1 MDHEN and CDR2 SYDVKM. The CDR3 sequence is CASSPSKPFGTGFSYEQYF. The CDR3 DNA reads TGTGCCAGCAGTCCAAGTAAACCGTTCGGGACAGGGTTCTCCTACGAGCAGTACTTC.

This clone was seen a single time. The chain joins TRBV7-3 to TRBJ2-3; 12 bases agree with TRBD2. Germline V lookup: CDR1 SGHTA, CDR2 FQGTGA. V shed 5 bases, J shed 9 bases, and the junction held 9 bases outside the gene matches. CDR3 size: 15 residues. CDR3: CASSALAGGPGTQYF. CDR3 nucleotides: TGTGCCAGCAGCGCCCTAGCGGGAGGGCCAGGCACGCAGTATTTT.

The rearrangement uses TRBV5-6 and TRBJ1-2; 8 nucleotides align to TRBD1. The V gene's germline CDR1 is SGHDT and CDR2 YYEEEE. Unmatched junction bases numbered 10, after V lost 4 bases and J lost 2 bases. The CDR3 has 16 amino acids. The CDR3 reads CASSRWGQARNYGYTF. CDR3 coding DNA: TGTGCCAGCAGCCGGTGGGGACAGGCGAGGAACTATGGCTACACCTTC. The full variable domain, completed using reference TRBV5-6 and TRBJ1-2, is DAGVTQSPTHLIKTRGQQVTLRCSPKSGHDTVSWYQQALGQGPQFIFQYYEEEERQRGNFPDRFSGHQFPNYSSELNVNALLLGDSALYLCASSRWGQARNYGYTFGSGTRLTVV.

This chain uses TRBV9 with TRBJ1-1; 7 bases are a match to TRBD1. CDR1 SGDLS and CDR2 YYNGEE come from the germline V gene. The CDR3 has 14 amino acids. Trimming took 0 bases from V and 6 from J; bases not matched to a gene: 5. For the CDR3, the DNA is TGTGCCAGCAGCGTAGGACAGGGTGTCGCTGAAGCTTTCTTT. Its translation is CASSVGQGVAEAFF.

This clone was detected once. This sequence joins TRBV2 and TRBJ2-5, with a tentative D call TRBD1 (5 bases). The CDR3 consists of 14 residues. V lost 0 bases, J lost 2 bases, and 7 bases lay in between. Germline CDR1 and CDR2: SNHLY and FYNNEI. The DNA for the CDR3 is TGTGCCAGCAGTGAAGCCCCAGGGCAAGAGACCCAGTACTTC. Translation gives CASSEAPGQETQYF.

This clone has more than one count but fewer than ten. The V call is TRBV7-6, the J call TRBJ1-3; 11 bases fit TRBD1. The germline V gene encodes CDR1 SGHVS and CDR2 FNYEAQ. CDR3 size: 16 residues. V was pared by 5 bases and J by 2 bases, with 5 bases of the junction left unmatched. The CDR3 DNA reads TGTGCCAGCAGCCGGGGACAGGGGGAAACTGGAAACACCATATATTTT. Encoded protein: CASSRGQGETGNTIYF.

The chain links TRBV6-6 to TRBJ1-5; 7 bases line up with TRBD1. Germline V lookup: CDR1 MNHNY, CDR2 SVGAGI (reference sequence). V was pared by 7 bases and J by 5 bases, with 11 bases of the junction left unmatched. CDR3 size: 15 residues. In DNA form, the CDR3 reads TGTGCCAGCAACTCCCCGGGACAGCACTATCAGCCCCAGCATTTT. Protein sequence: CASNSPGQHYQPQHF.

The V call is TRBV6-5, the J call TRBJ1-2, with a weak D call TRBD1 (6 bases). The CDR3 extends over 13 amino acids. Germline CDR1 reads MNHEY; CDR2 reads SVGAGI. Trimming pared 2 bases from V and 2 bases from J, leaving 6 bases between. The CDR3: CASSYDRNYGYTF. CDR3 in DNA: TGTGCCAGCAGTTACGACAGGAACTATGGCTACACCTTC.

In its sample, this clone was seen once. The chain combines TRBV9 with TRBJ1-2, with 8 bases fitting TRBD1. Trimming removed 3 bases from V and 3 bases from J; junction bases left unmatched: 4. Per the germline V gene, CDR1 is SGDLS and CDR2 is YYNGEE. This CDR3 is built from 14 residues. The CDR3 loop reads CASSETGAHYGYTF. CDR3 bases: TGTGCCAGCAGCGAGACAGGGGCCCACTATGGCTACACCTTC.

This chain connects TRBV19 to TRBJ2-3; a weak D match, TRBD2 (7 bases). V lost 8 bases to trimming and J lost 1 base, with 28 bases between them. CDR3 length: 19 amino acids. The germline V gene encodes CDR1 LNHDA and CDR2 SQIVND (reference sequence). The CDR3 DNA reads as TGTGCCAGTCGGGGGCGGGCTTTTCGCGGGAGTATGGGCACAGATACGCAGTATTTT. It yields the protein CASRGRAFRGSMGTDTQYF.

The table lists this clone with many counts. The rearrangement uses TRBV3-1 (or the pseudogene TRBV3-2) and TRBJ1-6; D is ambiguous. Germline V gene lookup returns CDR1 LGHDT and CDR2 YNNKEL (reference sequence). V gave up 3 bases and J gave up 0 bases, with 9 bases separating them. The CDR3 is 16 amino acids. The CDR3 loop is CASSQEGFSYNSPLHF. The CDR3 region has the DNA TGTGCCAGCAGCCAGGAGGGTTTCTCCTATAATTCACCCCTCCACTTT.

DNA for the CDR3: TGTGCCAGCAGTGATTTCGGGGTATTTGCAACCGGGGAGCTGTTTTTT. Translation: CASSDFGVFATGELFF. The rearrangement uses TRBV6-1 and TRBJ2-2, with D maybe TRBD2 (5 bases). Germline V gene sequence: CDR1 MNHNS, CDR2 SASEGT. The V end lost 3 bases, the J end lost 5 bases, and 16 bases lay between the germline ends. The CDR3 covers 16 residues.

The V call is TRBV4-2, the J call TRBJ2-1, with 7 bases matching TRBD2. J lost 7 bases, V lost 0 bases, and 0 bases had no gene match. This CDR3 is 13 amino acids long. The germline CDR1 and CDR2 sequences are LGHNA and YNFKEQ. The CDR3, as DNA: TGTGCCAGCAGCCAAGACGGGAGGAATGAGCAGTTCTTC. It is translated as CASSQDGRNEQFF.